This T cell receptor beta chain was captured by sequencing in a study of T cells in Graves' hyperthyroidism and ophthalmopathy. Study details: At initial diagnosis, before any treatment had begun, peripheral blood was obtained.

Study results and caveats: Classification by a 13 V-J model distinguished ophthalmopathy from stable hyperthyroidism.

Researchers amplified the TCR beta CDR3 regions from RNA transcripts. Using the HTBI primer set, a first-round RT-PCR was run on the TCR CDR3. TCRdb called the multiplex PCR reads again in MiXCR, with one record for every CDR3 protein. The table includes about 420,000 distinct CDR3 sequences, roughly an eighth detected once. In patients aged 18 to 65, hyperthyroidism was newly diagnosed, with duration under 2 months. This CDR3 spans 14 amino acids. The germline gives CDR1 SGHAT, CDR2 FQNNGV. V was clipped by 1 base and J by 3 bases, with 10 bases between them. There are many counts of this clonotype. Its antigen is undetermined.

The source material was blood. This chain links TRBV11-2 with TRBJ2-7, with D possibly being TRBD1 (5 bases). This clonotype originated in a woman aged 18-35 years with Graves' hyperthyroidism. The CDR3 here is CASSLGATDYEQYF. CDR3 sequence (DNA): TGTGCCAGCAGCTTAGGAGCGACAGACTACGAGCAGTACTTC.